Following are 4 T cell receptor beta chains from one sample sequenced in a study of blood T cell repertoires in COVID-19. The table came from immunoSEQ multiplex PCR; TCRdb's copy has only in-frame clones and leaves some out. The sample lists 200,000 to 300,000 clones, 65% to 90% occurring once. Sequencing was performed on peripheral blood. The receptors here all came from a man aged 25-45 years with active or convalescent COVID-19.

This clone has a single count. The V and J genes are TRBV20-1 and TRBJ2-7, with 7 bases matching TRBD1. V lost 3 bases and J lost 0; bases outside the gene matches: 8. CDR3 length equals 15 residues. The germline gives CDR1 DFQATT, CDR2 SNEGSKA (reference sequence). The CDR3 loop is CSASSTTGSSYEQYF. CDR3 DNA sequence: TGCAGTGCTAGTAGCACGACAGGGAGCTCCTACGAGCAGTACTTC.

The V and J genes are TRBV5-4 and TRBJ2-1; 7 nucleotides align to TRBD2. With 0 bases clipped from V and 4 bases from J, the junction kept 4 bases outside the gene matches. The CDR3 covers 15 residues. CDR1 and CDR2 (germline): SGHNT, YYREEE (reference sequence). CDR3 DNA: TGTGCCAGCAGCTTGGGGGGGGGAGGTTACAATGAGCAGTTCTTC. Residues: CASSLGGGGYNEQFF.

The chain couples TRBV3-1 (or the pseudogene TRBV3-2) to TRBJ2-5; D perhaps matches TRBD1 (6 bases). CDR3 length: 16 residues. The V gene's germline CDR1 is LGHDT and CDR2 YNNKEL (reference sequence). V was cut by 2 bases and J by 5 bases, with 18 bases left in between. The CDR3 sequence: CASSQPGTTLEETQYF. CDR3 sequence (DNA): TGTGCCAGCAGCCAACCCGGGACAACTCTAGAGGAGACCCAGTACTTC.

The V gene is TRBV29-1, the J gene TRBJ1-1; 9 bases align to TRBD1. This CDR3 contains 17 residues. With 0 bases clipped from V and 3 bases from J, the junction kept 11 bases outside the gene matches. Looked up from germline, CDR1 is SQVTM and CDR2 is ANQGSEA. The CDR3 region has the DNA TGCAGCGTTGAAGATCGTGGGGACAGGGCCCGCTACACTGAAGCTTTCTTT. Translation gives CSVEDRGDRARYTEAFF.